These 6 T cell receptor beta chains share one sample of origin, sequenced in a study of T cells in Graves' hyperthyroidism and ophthalmopathy (dated by TCRdb to the late 2010s). Library preparation was by multiplex PCR. The instrument was an Illumina HiSeq 2000. The TCR beta CDR3 regions were amplified from the RNA transcripts. A first-round RT-PCR of the TCR CDR3 used the HTBI primer set with the Qiagen OneStep RT-PCR kit. TCRdb passed the public sequencing reads through fastp at Q25 and MiXCR, retaining productive beta sequences. Identical CDR3 protein sequences are pooled into one entry, listed with their most common genes and DNA. The sample includes a few hundred thousand distinct CDR3 sequences, with roughly 15% observed a single time. About 37% of the sample rests with the top ten. The sample comprised blood. The receptors come from a woman in her 40s with Graves' ophthalmopathy.

This clonotype was counted ten times or more. The CDR3 region is CASSLSADTQYF. The DNA for the CDR3 is TGTGCCAGCAGCTTAAGTGCCGATACGCAGTATTTT. V gene TRBV11-2 combines with J gene TRBJ2-3; D is unclear. Trimming took off 2 bases at V and 6 bases at J, with 6 bases between the two ends. This CDR3 comprises 12 residues. CDR1 is SGHAT, CDR2 FQNNGV, per germline.

Ten or more counts support this clonotype. V usage is TRBV5-1 and J usage is TRBJ2-3; 10 bases match TRBD1. CDR1 SGHRS and CDR2 YFSETQ come from the germline V gene. This CDR3 is built from 15 residues. The J segment lost 6 bases and the V segment lost 4 bases, leaving 8 bases of the junction unmatched. CDR3: CASSLGQGSGDTQYF. Written as DNA, the CDR3 is TGCGCCAGCAGCCTGGGACAGGGGAGCGGTGATACGCAGTATTTT.

This clonotype was observed a handful of times. This chain joins TRBV9 and TRBJ2-7; unclear D gene. Between the trimmed V and J ends, which lost 0 bases and 3 bases, there was a span of 10 bases. The CDR3 runs 14 residues. Per germline, CDR1 SGDLS and CDR2 YYNGEE. CDR3 protein: CASSVAGAGYEQYF. The CDR3 region has the DNA TGTGCCAGCAGCGTAGCTGGTGCTGGCTACGAGCAGTACTTC.

In its sample, this clonotype was seen many times. V gene TRBV2 combines with J gene TRBJ1-5; a possible D gene is TRBD1 (5 bases). Germline-derived CDR1 and CDR2 are SNHLY and FYNNEI. CDR3 size: 13 residues. Trimming left V 6 bases short and J 5 bases short, with 11 bases between. CDR3 coding DNA: TGTGCCAGCAGCAAAACGACAGATCAGCCCCAGCATTTT. This encodes CASSKTTDQPQHF.

This rearrangement joins TRBV6-1 to TRBJ2-7; 9 nucleotides agree with TRBD2. The CDR3 runs 16 residues. The V gene end was trimmed by 5 bases and the J gene end by 1 base; junction bases not matched to a gene: 9. Looked up from germline, CDR1 is MNHNS and CDR2 is SASEGT. The DNA of the CDR3 is TGTGCCAGCAGTATACTTAGCGGGGGCCCTTCCTACGAGCAGTACTTC. Its translation is CASSILSGGPSYEQYF.

This clonotype showed up many times. V is TRBV27 and J is TRBJ1-5; weak D call: TRBD1 (5 bases). This CDR3 has 15 amino acids. Trimming stripped 3 bases from V and 6 bases from J, with 15 bases between. Germline values: CDR1 MNHEY, CDR2 SMNVEV (reference sequence). The CDR3 sequence is CASSFGREVGQPQHF. The CDR3 DNA reads as TGTGCCAGCAGTTTTGGCAGGGAAGTAGGTCAGCCCCAGCATTTT.